This TCR beta chain was retrieved from a study of blood T cell repertoires in COVID-19. The wider study: The United States, Italy and Spain were the sources of the acute and convalescent COVID-19 samples. The cDNA or gDNA used as material had been derived from T cells, B-cell-depleted T cells, or PBMCs.

The CDR3 runs 15 residues. Trimming took 3 bases from V and 2 from J; bases not matched to a gene: 4. Germline V CDR1 and CDR2: MNHNS, SASEGT. How the authors handled the data: Reference gene primer amplification gave nucleated cell count estimates. Method: immunoSEQ multiplex PCR; TCRdb's copy keeps in-frame clones and lacks some. V and J calls and clone size are those listed in that table; D and trimming were worked out from the DNA. The sample includes 220,000 or so clones, 84% of them seen just once. The chain carries TRBV6-1 and TRBJ2-3; 8 bases map to TRBD2. Sequencing was carried out using peripheral blood. The receptor's source is a man aged 25 to 45 with active or convalescent COVID-19. In DNA, the CDR3 is TGTGCCAGCAGTGATCCGGGACTAGACACAGATACGCAGTATTTT. Translation: CASSDPGLDTDTQYF.